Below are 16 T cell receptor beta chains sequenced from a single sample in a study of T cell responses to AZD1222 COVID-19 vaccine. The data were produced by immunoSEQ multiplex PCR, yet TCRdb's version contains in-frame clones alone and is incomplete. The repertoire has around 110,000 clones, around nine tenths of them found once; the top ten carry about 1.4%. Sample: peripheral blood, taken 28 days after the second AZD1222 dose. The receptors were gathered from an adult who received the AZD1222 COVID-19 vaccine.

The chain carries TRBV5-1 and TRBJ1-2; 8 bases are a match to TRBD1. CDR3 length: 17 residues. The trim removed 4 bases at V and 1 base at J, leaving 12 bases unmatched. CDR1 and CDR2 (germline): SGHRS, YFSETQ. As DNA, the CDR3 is TGCGCCAGCAGCCAGGACGTCGGACAGGGACTTAACTATGGCTACACCTTC. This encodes CASSQDVGQGLNYGYTF.

The CDR3 coding sequence is TGTGCCAGCGACGGGAGGGGCTCAAGGCAGCAGTTCTTC. Protein product: CASDGRGSRQQFF. The V call is TRBV28, the J call TRBJ2-1, with 8 positions matching TRBD2. Per germline, CDR1 MDHEN and CDR2 SYDVKM. CDR3 length: 13 amino acids. The V gene end was trimmed by 8 bases and the J gene end by 11 bases; junction bases not matched to a gene: 11.

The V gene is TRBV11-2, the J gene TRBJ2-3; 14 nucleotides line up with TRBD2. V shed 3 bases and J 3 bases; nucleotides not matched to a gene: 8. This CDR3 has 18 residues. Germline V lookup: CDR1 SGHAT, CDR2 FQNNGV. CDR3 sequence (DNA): TGTGCCAGCAGCTTGTGGACTAGCGGGAGGTCCGGGACAGATACGCAGTATTTT. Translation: CASSLWTSGRSGTDTQYF.

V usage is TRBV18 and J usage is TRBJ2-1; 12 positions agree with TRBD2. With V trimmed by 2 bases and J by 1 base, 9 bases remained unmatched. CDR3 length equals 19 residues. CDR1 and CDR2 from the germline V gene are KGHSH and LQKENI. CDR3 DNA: TGTGCCAGCTCACCAAGCGATCGGCTAGCGGGAGGGTCCTACAATGAGCAGTTCTTC. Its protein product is CASSPSDRLAGGSYNEQFF.

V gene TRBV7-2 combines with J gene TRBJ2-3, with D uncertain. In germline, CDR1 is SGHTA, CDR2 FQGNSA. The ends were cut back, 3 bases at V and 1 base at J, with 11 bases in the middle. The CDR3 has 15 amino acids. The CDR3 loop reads CASSFYSERTDTQYF. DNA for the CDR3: TGTGCCAGCAGCTTTTACTCCGAACGCACAGATACGCAGTATTTT.

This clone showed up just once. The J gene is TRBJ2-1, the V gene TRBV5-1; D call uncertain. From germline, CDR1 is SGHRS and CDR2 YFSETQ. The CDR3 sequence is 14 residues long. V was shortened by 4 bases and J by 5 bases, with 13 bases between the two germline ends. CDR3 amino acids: CASSENPINNEQFF. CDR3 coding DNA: TGCGCCAGCAGCGAGAACCCTATAAACAATGAGCAGTTCTTC.

The CDR3 reads CASSQGQSYEQYF. CDR3 in DNA: TGTGCCAGCTCACAAGGACAGTCGTACGAGCAGTACTTC. The chain links TRBV18 to TRBJ2-7; D perhaps matches TRBD1 (6 bases). V was pared by 4 bases and J by 4 bases, with 11 bases between. CDR1 KGHSH and CDR2 LQKENI come from the germline V gene. The CDR3 runs to 13 residues. Supplemented by reference TRBV18 and TRBJ2-7, the full variable domain reads NAGVMQNPRHLVRRRGQEARLRCSPMKGHSHVYWYRQLPEEGLKFMVYLQKENIIDESGMPKERFSAEFPKEGPSILRIQQVVRGDSAAYFCASSQGQSYEQYFGPGTRLTVT.

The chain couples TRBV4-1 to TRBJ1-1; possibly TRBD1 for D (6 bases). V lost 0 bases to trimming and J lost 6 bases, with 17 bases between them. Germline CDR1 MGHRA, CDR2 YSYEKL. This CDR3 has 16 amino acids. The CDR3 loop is CASSQDAGVRTAEAFF. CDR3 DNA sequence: TGCGCCAGCAGCCAAGATGCCGGGGTGCGGACAGCTGAAGCTTTCTTT.

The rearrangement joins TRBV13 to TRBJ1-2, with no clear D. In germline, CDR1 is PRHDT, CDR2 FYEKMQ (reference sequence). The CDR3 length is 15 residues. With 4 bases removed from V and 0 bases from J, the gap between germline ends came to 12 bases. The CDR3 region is CASSSSDGTNYGYTF. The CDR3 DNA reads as TGTGCCAGCAGCTCCTCGGACGGCACTAACTATGGCTACACCTTC.

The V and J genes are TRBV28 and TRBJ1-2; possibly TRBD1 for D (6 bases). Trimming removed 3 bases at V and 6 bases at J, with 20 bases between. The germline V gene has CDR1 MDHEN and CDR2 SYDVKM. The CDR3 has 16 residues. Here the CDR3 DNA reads TGTGCCAGCAGTTTGGGAACCTTGGGGGGCGCTAATGGCTACACCTTC. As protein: CASSLGTLGGANGYTF.

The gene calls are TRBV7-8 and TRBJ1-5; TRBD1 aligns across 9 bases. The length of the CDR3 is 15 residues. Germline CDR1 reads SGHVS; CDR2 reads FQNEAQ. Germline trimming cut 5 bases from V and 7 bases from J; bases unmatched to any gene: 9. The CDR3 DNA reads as TGTGCCAGCAGCCTAATACAGGGGGCTGGCCAGCCCCAGCATTTT. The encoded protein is CASSLIQGAGQPQHF.

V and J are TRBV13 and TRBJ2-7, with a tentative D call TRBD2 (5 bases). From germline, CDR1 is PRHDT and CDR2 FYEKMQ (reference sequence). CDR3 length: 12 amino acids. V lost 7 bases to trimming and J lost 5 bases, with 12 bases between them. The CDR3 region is CASTEGLHEQYF. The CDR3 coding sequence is TGTGCCAGCACAGAGGGATTACACGAGCAGTACTTC.

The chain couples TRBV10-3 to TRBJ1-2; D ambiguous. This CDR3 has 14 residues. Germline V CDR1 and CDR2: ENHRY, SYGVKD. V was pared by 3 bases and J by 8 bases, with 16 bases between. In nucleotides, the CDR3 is TGTGCCATCAGTGACCGAAGGGAGTCTAGGGGCTACACCTTC. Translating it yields CAISDRRESRGYTF.

The CDR3 spells CASSGHRQQSPYEQYF. In DNA form, the CDR3 reads TGTGCCAGCAGTGGCCACCGACAGCAGTCCCCCTACGAGCAGTACTTC. The chain combines TRBV6-1 with TRBJ2-7, with D perhaps TRBD1 (5 bases). Germline V gives CDR1 MNHNS, CDR2 SASEGT. The CDR3 covers 16 residues. V was pared by 4 bases and J by 2 bases, with 18 bases between.

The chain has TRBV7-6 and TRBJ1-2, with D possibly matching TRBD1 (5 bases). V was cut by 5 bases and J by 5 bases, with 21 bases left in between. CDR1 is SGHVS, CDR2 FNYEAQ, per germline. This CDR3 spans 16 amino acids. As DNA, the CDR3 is TGTGCCAGCAGCCGCGCAGGAGGAGAAGCAGGGTATGGCTACACCTTC. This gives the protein CASSRAGGEAGYGYTF.

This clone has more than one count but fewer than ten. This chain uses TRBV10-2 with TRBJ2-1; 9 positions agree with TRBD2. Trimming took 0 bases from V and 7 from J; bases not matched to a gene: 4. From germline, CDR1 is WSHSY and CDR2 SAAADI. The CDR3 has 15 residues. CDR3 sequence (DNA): TGCGCCAGCAGTGAGTCGGCGGGAGGGCAGAATGAGCAGTTCTTC. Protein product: CASSESAGGQNEQFF.